One and the same sample provided the 17 T cell receptor beta chains below, sequenced in a study of Graves' ophthalmopathy and Graves' hyperthyroidism. RNA transcripts provided the template for amplifying TCR beta CDR3 regions. RT-PCR was first run with HTBI primers, then multiplex PCR in a second round. TCRdb re-derived calls from the multiplex PCR reads in MiXCR, one entry per CDR3 protein. The sample carries under 350,000 distinct CDR3 sequences, 15% to 20% recorded once. The sample was peripheral blood. The receptors were sampled from an adult man with Graves' ophthalmopathy.

This clonotype was picked up many times. V usage is TRBV7-9 and J usage is TRBJ2-5; 7 bases match TRBD2. The CDR3 is made up of 15 amino acids. Germline trimming cut 0 bases from V and 5 bases from J; bases unmatched to any gene: 6. CDR1 and CDR2 (germline): SEHNR, FQNEAQ (reference sequence). The CDR3 spells CASSLASLAGETQYF. In DNA form, the CDR3 reads TGTGCCAGCAGCTTAGCGTCGTTAGCGGGTGAGACCCAGTACTTC.

This clonotype was counted ten times or more. The CDR3 bases are TGCGCCAGCAGCCAGAGACAGGGGGCATTCACTGAAGCTTTCTTT. It codes for CASSQRQGAFTEAFF. This chain uses TRBV4-1 with TRBJ1-1, with 10 bases lining up with TRBD1. There are 15 residues in the CDR3. Germline V lookup: CDR1 MGHRA, CDR2 YSYEKL. Trimming removed 3 bases from V and 4 bases from J; junction bases left unmatched: 5.

The chain combines TRBV29-1 with TRBJ1-1; TRBD1 matches at 7 bases. The germline CDR1 and CDR2 sequences are SQVTM and ANQGSEA. The trim removed 7 bases at V and 0 bases at J, leaving 8 bases unmatched. The CDR3 runs 14 residues. Written as DNA, the CDR3 is TGCAGCGCAGGGACAGCATCTATGAACACTGAAGCTTTCTTT. Its protein product is CSAGTASMNTEAFF.

Many counts were recorded for this clonotype. This chain links TRBV5-1 with TRBJ2-5, with D maybe TRBD1 (7 bases). Germline loops: CDR1 SGHRS, CDR2 YFSETQ. The V and J ends lost 7 bases and 1 base respectively, with 14 bases between them. The CDR3 contains 14 residues. The CDR3 loop reads CASSYRGGQETQYF. DNA for the CDR3: TGCGCCAGCTCCTACAGGGGAGGCCAAGAGACCCAGTACTTC.

The chain joins TRBV6-1 to TRBJ2-7; 9 nucleotides agree with TRBD1. The V gene end was trimmed by 4 bases and the J gene end by 5 bases; junction bases not matched to a gene: 9. The CDR3 has 15 amino acids. Germline values: CDR1 MNHNS, CDR2 SASEGT. CDR3 amino acids: CASSARGTGLHEQYF. The DNA for the CDR3 is TGTGCCAGCAGTGCTCGGGGGACAGGGCTCCACGAGCAGTACTTC.

This clonotype was picked up many times. The chain has TRBV2 and TRBJ1-5; perhaps TRBD1 as D (6 bases). Trimming cost V 8 bases and J 6 bases, with 14 bases left between them. The CDR3 covers 13 residues. The germline V gene encodes CDR1 SNHLY and CDR2 FYNNEI. CDR3 nucleotide sequence: TGTGCCAGCGGAAGACAGGACAGTCAGCCCCAGCATTTT. Translated, it gives CASGRQDSQPQHF.

CDR3 DNA: TGTGCCAGCAGTTACCGTACGGTAGGGGATGACACTGAAGCTTTCTTT. Protein product: CASSYRTVGDDTEAFF. The J gene is TRBJ1-1, the V gene TRBV6-5; possibly TRBD1 for D (5 bases). This CDR3 region has 16 residues. The V end was cut by 2 bases, the J end by 3 bases, with 16 bases between. CDR1 MNHEY and CDR2 SVGAGI come from the germline V gene.

The table lists this clonotype with many counts. The chain uses TRBV12-3 or TRBV12-4 and TRBJ2-2; TRBD1 matches 9 bases. The CDR3 extends over 17 amino acids. V trimming: 5 bases; J trimming: 0 bases; junction bases outside the gene matches: 7. CDR3 sequence (DNA): TGTGCCAGCAGTCCCCGGGACAGGGATACGAACACCGGGGAGCTGTTTTTT. Translated: CASSPRDRDTNTGELFF.

This clonotype was picked up many times. V gene TRBV6-2 or TRBV6-3 combines with J gene TRBJ1-1; D might be TRBD1 (5 bases). CDR3 length: 13 amino acids. Germline CDR1 reads MNHEY; CDR2 reads SVGEGT. V was shortened by 8 bases and J by 6 bases, with 16 bases between the two germline ends. The DNA of the CDR3 is TGTGCCAGCTTATCAGGGCACGGAGCTGAAGCTTTCTTT. Translated, it gives CASLSGHGAEAFF.

This clonotype was counted many times. The rearrangement uses TRBV11-3 and TRBJ1-5; TRBD1 is a possible D gene (5 bases). Trimming cost V 1 base and J 0 bases, with 10 bases left between them. The CDR3 runs 16 residues. Per the germline V gene, CDR1 is SGHNT and CDR2 is YENEEA. The CDR3 protein is CASSLGRELSNQPQHF. The CDR3 DNA sequence: TGTGCCAGCAGCTTAGGCAGGGAGCTTAGCAATCAGCCCCAGCATTTT.

In its sample, this clonotype was seen many times. The CDR3 loop is CASSRQWDEQYF. CDR3 DNA sequence: TGTGCCAGCAGTCGACAGTGGGACGAGCAGTACTTC. The chain links TRBV6-2 or TRBV6-3 to TRBJ2-7; D is possibly TRBD1 (5 bases). Trimming removed 5 bases at V and 5 bases at J, with 10 bases between. The CDR3 runs to 12 residues. In germline, CDR1 is MNHEY, CDR2 SVGEGT.

This clonotype was recorded at least ten times. The rearrangement uses TRBV3-1 and TRBJ1-1; D not certain. V gave up 0 bases and J gave up 4 bases, with 9 bases separating them. The CDR3 consists of 14 residues. In germline, CDR1 is LGHDT, CDR2 YNNKEL (reference sequence). CDR3 region: CASSQDPASTEAFF. DNA of the CDR3: TGTGCCAGCAGCCAAGATCCGGCCAGCACTGAAGCTTTCTTT. Full variable domain (rest looked up from reference TRBV3-1 and TRBJ1-1): DTAVSQTPKYLVTQMGNDKSIKCEQNLGHDTMYWYKQDSKKFLKIMFSYNNKELIINETVPNRFSPKSPDKAHLNLHINSLELGDSAVYFCASSQDPASTEAFFGQGTRLTVV.

This clonotype has at least ten counts. The rearrangement links TRBV7-3 to TRBJ2-5, with 7 nucleotides matching TRBD2. CDR3 length equals 15 residues. The J segment lost 2 bases and the V segment lost 3 bases, leaving 6 bases of the junction unmatched. CDR1 is SGHTA and CDR2 is FQGTGA in the germline V gene. CDR3 sequence reads: CASSLSGRRQETQYF. CDR3 DNA sequence: TGTGCCAGCAGCTTGTCCGGGAGGAGGCAAGAGACCCAGTACTTC. Drawing the rest from reference TRBV7-3 and TRBJ2-5, the complete variable domain is GAGVSQTPSNKVTEKGKYVELRCDPISGHTALYWYRQSLGQGPEFLIYFQGTGAADDSGLPNDRFFAVRPEGSVSTLKIQRTERGDSAVYLCASSLSGRRQETQYFGPGTRLLVL.

V is TRBV24-1 and J is TRBJ2-5; 8 nucleotides line up with TRBD1. The CDR3 is 15 residues long. V shed 5 bases and J 5 bases; nucleotides not matched to a gene: 9. CDR1 and CDR2 from the germline V gene are KGHDR and SFDVKD. The CDR3 DNA reads as TGTGCCACCAGTGGGGCAGGGGGCCCTCGGGAGACCCAGTACTTC. It specifies CATSGAGGPRETQYF.

The table lists this clonotype with a few counts. This chain joins TRBV11-2 and TRBJ2-5; 8 bases map to TRBD2. V shed 5 bases and J 4 bases; nucleotides not matched to a gene: 12. The CDR3 has 16 amino acids. Per germline, CDR1 SGHAT and CDR2 FQNNGV. The CDR3: CASSKTGTRGVETQYF. CDR3 bases: TGTGCCAGCAGCAAAACCGGGACTAGAGGGGTAGAGACCCAGTACTTC.

At least ten counts were recorded for this clonotype. The rearrangement links TRBV7-9 to TRBJ2-2; 7 nucleotides agree with TRBD1. This CDR3 is 17 amino acids long. From germline, CDR1 is SEHNR and CDR2 FQNEAQ (reference sequence). V dropped 0 bases and J dropped 3; count of bases not matched to a gene: 7. This CDR3 is CASSLASGTDYTGELFF. CDR3 in DNA: TGTGCCAGCAGCTTAGCGAGTGGGACAGACTACACCGGGGAGCTGTTTTTT.

This clonotype was recorded a few times. The junction does not match germline at one end; this may be a read error. This chain links TRBV6-1 with TRBJ2-5; D uncertain. Per germline, CDR1 MNHNS and CDR2 SASEGT. CDR3 length: 13 residues. The CDR3 is CARSEIFQETQYF. The CDR3 coding sequence is TGTGCCAGAAGTGAGATCTTCCAAGAGACACAGTACTTC.